Listed below are T cell receptor beta chains from one sample, sequenced in a study of blood T cell repertoires in COVID-19. The data were produced by immunoSEQ multiplex PCR, yet TCRdb's version contains in-frame clones alone and is incomplete. Of 150,000 to 180,000 clones listed, just under 85% are singletons. The sample consisted of peripheral blood. These receptors were obtained from a woman in her sixties with acute or convalescent COVID-19. Both conserved end residues are part of each CDR3. Fields, in order: V gene, J gene, clone size, D gene, CDR3 protein, CDR3 DNA. D genes are given only for firm matches. Only some rows state a clone size, as once, few, many or a class for expanded clones.

v_gene: TRBV6-6
j_gene: TRBJ1-5
abundance: few
d_gene: .
CDR3aa: CASSSEQGNNQPQHF
CDR3nt: TGTGCCAGCAGTTCGGAACAGGGAAACAATCAGCCCCAGCATTTT

v_gene: TRBV18
j_gene: TRBJ1-4
abundance: .
d_gene: .
CDR3aa: CASSPGVGTGRGEKLFF
CDR3nt: TGTGCCAGCTCACCCGGGGTCGGTACAGGGCGTGGCGAAAAACTGTTTTTT

v_gene: TRBV6-5
j_gene: TRBJ1-2
abundance: .
d_gene: TRBD1
CDR3aa: CASSYSWQGANGYTF
CDR3nt: TGTGCCAGCAGTTACTCTTGGCAGGGGGCGAATGGCTACACCTTC

v_gene: TRBV5-8
j_gene: TRBJ2-3
abundance: once
d_gene: .
CDR3aa: CASSLGDSLTDTQYF
CDR3nt: TGTGCCAGCAGCTTGGGTGACAGCCTCACAGATACGCAGTATTTT

v_gene: TRBV6-5
j_gene: TRBJ1-4
abundance: .
d_gene: .
CDR3aa: CASSYKPRDEKLFF
CDR3nt: TGTGCCAGCAGTTACAAACCGAGGGATGAAAAACTGTTTTTT

v_gene: TRBV19
j_gene: TRBJ1-3
abundance: .
d_gene: .
CDR3aa: CASTPVSSGNTIYF
CDR3nt: TGTGCCAGTACCCCCGTGAGCTCTGGAAACACCATATATTTT

v_gene: TRBV27
j_gene: TRBJ1-2
abundance: .
d_gene: .
CDR3aa: CASSLSEETYGYTF
CDR3nt: TGTGCCAGCAGTTTATCGGAGGAGACCTATGGCTACACCTTC

v_gene: TRBV6-5
j_gene: TRBJ1-2
abundance: .
d_gene: TRBD1
CDR3aa: CASSYTGVIMNYGYTF
CDR3nt: TGTGCCAGCAGTTACACAGGGGTCATCATGAACTATGGCTACACCTTC

v_gene: TRBV5-4
j_gene: TRBJ2-1
abundance: .
d_gene: .
CDR3aa: CASSLGQGSYNEQFF
CDR3nt: TGTGCCAGCAGCTTGGGCCAGGGATCCTACAATGAGCAGTTCTTC

v_gene: TRBV18
j_gene: TRBJ2-5
abundance: few
d_gene: .
CDR3aa: CASSPLKDLGPQETQYF
CDR3nt: TGTGCCAGCTCACCATTGAAGGATCTGGGGCCACAAGAGACCCAGTACTTC

v_gene: TRBV3-1/TRBV3-2
j_gene: TRBJ2-7
abundance: once
d_gene: .
CDR3aa: CASSQNTLPSYEQYF
CDR3nt: TGTGCCAGCAGCCAAAACACCCTGCCCTCCTACGAGCAGTACTTC

v_gene: TRBV29-1
j_gene: TRBJ1-4
abundance: .
d_gene: TRBD1
CDR3aa: CSADRGGEKLFF
CDR3nt: TGCAGCGCCGACAGGGGTGGTGAAAAACTGTTTTTT

v_gene: TRBV5-8
j_gene: TRBJ1-5
abundance: .
d_gene: .
CDR3aa: CASSLILGSQPQHF
CDR3nt: TGTGCCAGCAGCTTGATACTAGGCAGTCAGCCCCAGCATTTT

v_gene: TRBV29-1
j_gene: TRBJ1-4
abundance: .
d_gene: .
CDR3aa: CSVGGGSNEKLFF
CDR3nt: TGCAGCGTTGGGGGGGGCAGTAATGAAAAACTGTTTTTT

v_gene: TRBV10-3
j_gene: TRBJ2-7
abundance: .
d_gene: .
CDR3aa: CAIRDMGGVEYF
CDR3nt: TGTGCCATCAGGGATATGGGGGGTGTGGAGTACTTC

v_gene: TRBV14
j_gene: TRBJ1-2
abundance: .
d_gene: .
CDR3aa: CASSQQGYGYTF
CDR3nt: TGTGCCAGCAGCCAGCAGGGATATGGCTACACCTTC

v_gene: TRBV19
j_gene: TRBJ2-7
abundance: .
d_gene: .
CDR3aa: CASSTPDRFSSSYEQYF
CDR3nt: TGTGCCAGTAGTACCCCAGACAGGTTTTCCTCCTCCTACGAGCAGTACTTC

v_gene: TRBV28
j_gene: TRBJ1-5
abundance: few
d_gene: TRBD1
CDR3aa: CSTGGSGQPQHF
CDR3nt: TGTTCGACAGGGGGATCCGGTCAGCCCCAGCATTTT

v_gene: TRBV6-5
j_gene: TRBJ1-2
abundance: once
d_gene: .
CDR3aa: CASSYSSGLGYGYTF
CDR3nt: TGTGCCAGCAGTTACTCGTCAGGGTTGGGCTATGGCTACACCTTC

v_gene: TRBV10-1
j_gene: TRBJ2-3
abundance: .
d_gene: .
CDR3aa: CASSDSHSTDTQYF
CDR3nt: TGCGCCAGCAGTGATAGCCATAGCACAGATACGCAGTATTTT

v_gene: TRBV11-2
j_gene: TRBJ1-2
abundance: .
d_gene: TRBD1
CDR3aa: CASRPGGANYGYTF
CDR3nt: TGTGCCAGCAGACCAGGGGGAGCTAACTATGGCTACACCTTC

v_gene: TRBV11-2
j_gene: TRBJ1-6
abundance: .
d_gene: .
CDR3aa: CASREWTNYNSPLHF
CDR3nt: TGTGCCAGCAGAGAGTGGACAAACTATAATTCACCCCTCCACTTT

v_gene: TRBV14
j_gene: TRBJ1-1
abundance: .
d_gene: .
CDR3aa: CASSQVKNTEAFF
CDR3nt: TGTGCCAGCAGCCAAGTCAAGAACACTGAAGCTTTCTTT

v_gene: TRBV27
j_gene: TRBJ2-2
abundance: .
d_gene: TRBD1
CDR3aa: CASSWDRQTGELFF
CDR3nt: TGTGCCAGCAGTTGGGACAGACAAACCGGGGAGCTGTTTTTT

v_gene: TRBV18
j_gene: TRBJ2-1
abundance: few
d_gene: TRBD1
CDR3aa: CASSPYAPTGGYNEQFF
CDR3nt: TGTGCCAGCTCACCCTACGCCCCAACAGGGGGCTATAATGAGCAGTTCTTC

v_gene: TRBV19
j_gene: TRBJ1-2
abundance: .
d_gene: .
CDR3aa: CASLPGAAGGYTF
CDR3nt: TGTGCCAGCCTTCCCGGCGCGGCGGGAGGCTACACCTTC

v_gene: TRBV5-1
j_gene: TRBJ1-4
abundance: .
d_gene: TRBD1
CDR3aa: CASTEQGTTNEKLFF
CDR3nt: TGCGCCAGCACCGAACAGGGGACAACTAATGAAAAACTGTTTTTT

v_gene: TRBV19
j_gene: TRBJ1-1
abundance: few
d_gene: TRBD1
CDR3aa: CASSDEGGLEAFF
CDR3nt: TGTGCCAGTAGTGACGAAGGGGGCCTTGAAGCTTTCTTT

v_gene: TRBV30
j_gene: TRBJ2-3
abundance: .
d_gene: TRBD2
CDR3aa: CAWSVMSGGKDTQYF
CDR3nt: TGTGCCTGGAGTGTAATGTCGGGGGGGAAAGATACGCAGTATTTT

v_gene: TRBV7-9
j_gene: TRBJ2-7
abundance: .
d_gene: .
CDR3aa: CASSRPGGRNEQYF
CDR3nt: TGTGCCAGCAGCCGACCCGGGGGGCGGAACGAGCAGTACTTC

v_gene: TRBV29-1
j_gene: TRBJ1-6
abundance: .
d_gene: .
CDR3aa: CSSRVPYNSPLHF
CDR3nt: TGCAGCTCCCGGGTCCCCTATAATTCACCCCTCCACTTT

v_gene: TRBV6-1
j_gene: TRBJ1-2
abundance: .
d_gene: .
CDR3aa: CASSESPDLNYGYTF
CDR3nt: TGTGCCAGCAGTGAATCTCCAGATTTAAACTATGGCTACACCTTC

v_gene: TRBV7-9
j_gene: TRBJ2-1
abundance: .
d_gene: TRBD2
CDR3aa: CASSSLAGGYNEQFF
CDR3nt: TGTGCCAGCAGCTCCCTAGCGGGGGGGTACAATGAGCAGTTCTTC

v_gene: TRBV5-1
j_gene: TRBJ1-2
abundance: .
d_gene: .
CDR3aa: CASSLGLAGFYGYTF
CDR3nt: TGCGCCAGCAGCTTGGGGTTGGCAGGGTTTTATGGCTACACCTTC

v_gene: TRBV19
j_gene: TRBJ2-1
abundance: .
d_gene: .
CDR3aa: CASSPSYNEQFF
CDR3nt: TGTGCCAGTAGTCCCAGTTACAATGAGCAGTTCTTC

v_gene: TRBV29-1
j_gene: TRBJ1-4
abundance: .
d_gene: .
CDR3aa: CSAPVLWGGNEKLFF
CDR3nt: TGCAGCGCCCCGGTGCTTTGGGGGGGCAATGAAAAACTGTTTTTT

v_gene: TRBV30
j_gene: TRBJ2-7
abundance: .
d_gene: TRBD2
CDR3aa: CAWSSWGGVAYEQYF
CDR3nt: TGTGCCTGGAGCTCCTGGGGGGGGGTGGCCTACGAGCAGTACTTC

v_gene: TRBV29-1
j_gene: TRBJ1-1
abundance: .
d_gene: TRBD1
CDR3aa: CSVEPGQTLF
CDR3nt: TGCAGCGTCGAACCGGGACAGACCTTATTT

v_gene: TRBV7-9
j_gene: TRBJ2-2
abundance: few
d_gene: TRBD1
CDR3aa: CASSLAGQGDTGELFF
CDR3nt: TGTGCCAGCAGCTTAGCAGGACAGGGGGACACCGGGGAGCTGTTTTTT

v_gene: TRBV11-2
j_gene: TRBJ1-1
abundance: once
d_gene: TRBD1
CDR3aa: CASSSRQGVSTEAFF
CDR3nt: TGTGCCAGCAGCTCCAGACAGGGAGTATCCACTGAAGCTTTCTTT

v_gene: TRBV4-2
j_gene: TRBJ2-1
abundance: .
d_gene: TRBD2
CDR3aa: CASSLSSGGAYEQFF
CDR3nt: TGTGCCAGCAGCCTTTCTAGCGGGGGGGCCTATGAGCAGTTCTTC

v_gene: TRBV5-1
j_gene: TRBJ2-5
abundance: .
d_gene: .
CDR3aa: CASSSNQETQYF
CDR3nt: TGCGCCAGCAGCTCCAACCAAGAGACCCAGTACTTC

v_gene: TRBV5-1
j_gene: TRBJ1-5
abundance: .
d_gene: .
CDR3aa: CASSLGAANSNQPQHF
CDR3nt: TGCGCCAGCAGCTTGGGGGCAGCTAATAGCAATCAGCCCCAGCATTTT

v_gene: TRBV2
j_gene: TRBJ1-6
abundance: .
d_gene: .
CDR3aa: CASKGGGVSSYNSPLHF
CDR3nt: TGTGCCAGCAAGGGGGGAGGGGTGAGCTCCTATAATTCACCCCTCCACTTT

v_gene: TRBV27
j_gene: TRBJ1-2
abundance: few
d_gene: TRBD1
CDR3aa: CASSFAPRGRRYGYTF
CDR3nt: TGTGCCAGCAGTTTCGCACCCAGGGGGAGAAGGTATGGCTACACCTTC

v_gene: TRBV7-6
j_gene: TRBJ2-5
abundance: once
d_gene: .
CDR3aa: CASSLGLPRETQYF
CDR3nt: TGTGCCAGCAGCCTGGGACTTCCACGGGAGACCCAGTACTTC

v_gene: TRBV9
j_gene: TRBJ2-7
abundance: many
d_gene: .
CDR3aa: CASSVGGQSSYEQYF
CDR3nt: TGTGCCAGCAGCGTGGGGGGACAGAGCTCCTACGAGCAGTACTTC

v_gene: TRBV3-1/TRBV3-2
j_gene: TRBJ1-2
abundance: .
d_gene: .
CDR3aa: CASSQEQNYGYTF
CDR3nt: TGTGCCAGCAGCCAAGAACAGAACTATGGCTACACCTTC

v_gene: TRBV7-2
j_gene: TRBJ2-7
abundance: .
d_gene: TRBD1
CDR3aa: CASSLGTGGGEQYF
CDR3nt: TGTGCCAGCAGCTTAGGGACAGGGGGTGGCGAGCAGTACTTC

v_gene: TRBV3-1/TRBV3-2
j_gene: TRBJ1-3
abundance: .
d_gene: .
CDR3aa: CASSPTGGAGGNTIYF
CDR3nt: TGTGCCAGCAGCCCGACGGGGGGCGCGGGTGGAAACACCATATATTTT

v_gene: TRBV28
j_gene: TRBJ2-1
abundance: .
d_gene: TRBD1
CDR3aa: CASSPTGTGGDEQFF
CDR3nt: TGTGCCAGCAGTCCCACCGGGACAGGGGGCGATGAGCAGTTCTTC

v_gene: TRBV12-3/TRBV12-4
j_gene: TRBJ1-2
abundance: .
d_gene: .
CDR3aa: CASSKTENYGYTF
CDR3nt: TGTGCCAGCAGCAAGACAGAGAACTATGGCTACACCTTC

v_gene: TRBV10-2
j_gene: TRBJ2-5
abundance: .
d_gene: .
CDR3aa: CASRQAEETQYF
CDR3nt: TGCGCCAGCAGACAGGCCGAAGAGACCCAGTACTTC

v_gene: TRBV11-2
j_gene: TRBJ2-2
abundance: .
d_gene: TRBD2
CDR3aa: CASSLPSGTSSTGELFF
CDR3nt: TGTGCCAGCAGCTTACCTTCCGGGACTAGTTCCACCGGGGAGCTGTTTTTT

v_gene: TRBV19
j_gene: TRBJ1-1
abundance: many
d_gene: .
CDR3aa: CASSRTAINTEAFF
CDR3nt: TGTGCCAGTAGTCGGACAGCGATTAACACTGAAGCTTTCTTT

v_gene: TRBV28
j_gene: TRBJ1-2
abundance: once
d_gene: TRBD1
CDR3aa: CASQAGQGGGYTF
CDR3nt: TGTGCCAGCCAGGCCGGACAGGGGGGTGGCTACACCTTC

v_gene: TRBV6-5
j_gene: TRBJ2-7
abundance: .
d_gene: .
CDR3aa: CASSKTVGPYEQYF
CDR3nt: TGTGCCAGCAGTAAAACAGTGGGTCCCTACGAGCAGTACTTC